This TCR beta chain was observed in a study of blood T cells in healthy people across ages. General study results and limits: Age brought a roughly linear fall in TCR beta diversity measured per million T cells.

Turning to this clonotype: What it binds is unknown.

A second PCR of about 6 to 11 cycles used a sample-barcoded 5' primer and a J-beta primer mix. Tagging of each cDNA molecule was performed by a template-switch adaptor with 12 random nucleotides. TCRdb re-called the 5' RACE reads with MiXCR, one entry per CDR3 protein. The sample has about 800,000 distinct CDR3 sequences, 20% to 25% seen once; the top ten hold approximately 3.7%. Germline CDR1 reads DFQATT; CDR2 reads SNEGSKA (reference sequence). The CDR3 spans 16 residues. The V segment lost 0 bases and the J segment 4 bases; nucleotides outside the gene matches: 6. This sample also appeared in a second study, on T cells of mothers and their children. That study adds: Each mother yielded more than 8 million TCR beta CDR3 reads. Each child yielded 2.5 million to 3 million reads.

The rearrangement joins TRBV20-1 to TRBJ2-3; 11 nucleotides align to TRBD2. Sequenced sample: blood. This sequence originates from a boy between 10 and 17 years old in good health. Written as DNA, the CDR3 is TGCAGTGCTAGAGAAAATAGCGGGAGGGAGTCAGATACGCAGTATTTT. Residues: CSARENSGRESDTQYF.